This paragraph reports one T cell receptor beta chain. Its antigen remains unidentified. These data come from a study of cytotoxic CD8 clonotypes in ibrutinib-treated CLL. Study-level points and caveats: Clonality was higher at baseline than in age-matched healthy donors and tracked circulating CD8+ T-cell counts.

Repertoires were generated with immunoSEQ multiplex PCR, while TCRdb's copy carries only in-frame clones and drops some. The sample lists around 330,000 clones, 60% to 80% occurring once. The sequences come from PBMCs, collected after 36 months of ibrutinib treatment. The source of this sequence is a human donor with chronic lymphocytic leukemia.

This chain's CDR3 is CASSLATQGGRGYTF. The CDR3 DNA is TGTGCCAGCAGTTTGGCAACCCAGGGGGGAAGGGGCTACACCTTC. The chain is built from TRBV28 and TRBJ1-2, with 7 bases identical to TRBD1. Germline V lookup: CDR1 MDHEN, CDR2 SYDVKM. The ends lost 3 bases at V and 8 bases at J; junction bases unmatched: 12. The CDR3 extends over 15 amino acids.